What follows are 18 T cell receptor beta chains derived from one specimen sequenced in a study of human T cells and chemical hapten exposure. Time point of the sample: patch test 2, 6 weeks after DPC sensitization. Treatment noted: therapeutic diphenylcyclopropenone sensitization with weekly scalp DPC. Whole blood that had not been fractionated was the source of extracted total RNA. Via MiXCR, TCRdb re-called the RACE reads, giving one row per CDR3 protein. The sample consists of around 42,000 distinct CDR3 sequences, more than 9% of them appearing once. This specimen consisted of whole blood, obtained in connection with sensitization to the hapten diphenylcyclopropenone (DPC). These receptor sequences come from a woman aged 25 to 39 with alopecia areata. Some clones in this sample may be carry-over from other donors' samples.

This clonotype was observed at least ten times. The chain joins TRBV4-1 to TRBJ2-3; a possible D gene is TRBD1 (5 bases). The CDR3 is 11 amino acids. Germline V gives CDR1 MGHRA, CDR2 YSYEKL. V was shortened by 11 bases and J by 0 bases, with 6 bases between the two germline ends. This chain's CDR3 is CAAGSTDTQYF. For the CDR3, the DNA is TGCGCCGCAGGGAGCACAGATACGCAGTATTTT.

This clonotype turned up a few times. This CDR3 is CSASLLRGGWETQYF. The DNA of the CDR3 is TGCAGTGCTAGCCTTCTGCGGGGGGGATGGGAGACCCAGTACTTC. The chain links TRBV20-1 to TRBJ2-5; TRBD2 aligns across 9 bases. The CDR3 runs to 15 residues. The V gene's germline CDR1 is DFQATT and CDR2 SNEGSKA (reference sequence). V shed 3 bases, J shed 5 bases, and the junction held 10 bases outside the gene matches.

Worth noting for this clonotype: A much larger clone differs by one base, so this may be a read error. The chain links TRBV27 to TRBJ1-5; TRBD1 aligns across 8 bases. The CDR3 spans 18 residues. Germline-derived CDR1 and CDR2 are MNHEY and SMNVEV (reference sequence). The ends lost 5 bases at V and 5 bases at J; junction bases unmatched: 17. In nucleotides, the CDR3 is TGTGCCAGCAGTCTCGTATTTGCGGGACAGGATAGGGATCAGCCCCAGCATTTT. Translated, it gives CASSLVFAGQDRDQPQHF.

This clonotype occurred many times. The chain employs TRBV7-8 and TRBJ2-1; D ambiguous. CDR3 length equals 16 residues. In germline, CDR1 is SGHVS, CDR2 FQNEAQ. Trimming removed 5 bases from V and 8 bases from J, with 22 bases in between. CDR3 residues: CASSLRQRLNLDEQFF. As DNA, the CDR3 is TGTGCCAGCAGCCTCCGGCAGCGTCTTAATCTGGATGAGCAGTTCTTC. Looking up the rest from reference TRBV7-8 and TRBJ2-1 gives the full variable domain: GAGVSQSPRYKVAKRGQDVALRCDPISGHVSLFWYQQALGQGPEFLTYFQNEAQLDKSGLPSDRFFAERPEGSVSTLKIQRTQQEDSAVYLCASSLRQRLNLDEQFFGPGTRLTVL.

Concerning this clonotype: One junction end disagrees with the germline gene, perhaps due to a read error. CDR3 sequence: CASSRRQGRDTQYF. CDR3 coding DNA: TGCGCCAGCAGCCGCAGACAGGGAAGAGATACGCAGTATTTT. The J gene is TRBJ2-3, the V gene TRBV12-3 or TRBV12-4; 7 nucleotides agree with TRBD1. The CDR3 runs to 14 residues.

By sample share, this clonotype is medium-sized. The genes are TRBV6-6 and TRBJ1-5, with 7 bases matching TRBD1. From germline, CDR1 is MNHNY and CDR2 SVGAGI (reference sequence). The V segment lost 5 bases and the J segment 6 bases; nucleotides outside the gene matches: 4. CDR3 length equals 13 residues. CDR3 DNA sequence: TGTGCCAGCAGTATGACAGGGAGTCAGCCCCAGCATTTT. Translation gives CASSMTGSQPQHF.

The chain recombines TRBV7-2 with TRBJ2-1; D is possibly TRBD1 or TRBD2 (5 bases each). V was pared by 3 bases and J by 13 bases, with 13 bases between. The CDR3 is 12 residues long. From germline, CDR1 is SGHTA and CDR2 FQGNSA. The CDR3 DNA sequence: TGTGCCAGCAGCTTTGCCAGGGACGGACAGTTCTTC. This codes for CASSFARDGQFF. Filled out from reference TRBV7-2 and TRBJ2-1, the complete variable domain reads GAGVSQSPSNKVTEKGKDVELRCDPISGHTALYWYRQSLGQGLEFLIYFQGNSAPDKSGLPSDRFSAERTGGSVSTLTIQRTQQEDSAVYLCASSFARDGQFFGPGTRLTVL.

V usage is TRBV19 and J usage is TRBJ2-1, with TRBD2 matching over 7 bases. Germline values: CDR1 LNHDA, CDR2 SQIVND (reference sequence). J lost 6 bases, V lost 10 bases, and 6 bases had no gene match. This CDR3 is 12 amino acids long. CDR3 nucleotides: TGTGCCACTCTGGGGGGGGGCAATGAGCAGTTCTTC. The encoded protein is CATLGGGNEQFF.

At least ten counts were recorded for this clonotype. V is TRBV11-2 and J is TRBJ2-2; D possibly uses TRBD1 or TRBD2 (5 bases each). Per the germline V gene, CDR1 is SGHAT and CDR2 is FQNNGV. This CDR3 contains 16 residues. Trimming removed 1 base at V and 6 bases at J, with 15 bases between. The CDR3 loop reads CASSLGGTSKSGELFF. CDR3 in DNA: TGTGCCAGCAGCTTAGGAGGGACGTCTAAATCCGGGGAGCTGTTTTTT.

CDR3 sequence reads: CASSSTTPGQENTGELFF. CDR3 bases: TGCGCCAGCAGCTCAACAACACCGGGACAGGAGAACACCGGGGAGCTGTTTTTT. V usage is TRBV5-1 and J usage is TRBJ2-2; TRBD1 matches 8 bases. The CDR3 has 18 amino acids. V shed 3 bases and J 1 base; nucleotides not matched to a gene: 11. The germline CDR1 and CDR2 sequences are SGHRS and YFSETQ.

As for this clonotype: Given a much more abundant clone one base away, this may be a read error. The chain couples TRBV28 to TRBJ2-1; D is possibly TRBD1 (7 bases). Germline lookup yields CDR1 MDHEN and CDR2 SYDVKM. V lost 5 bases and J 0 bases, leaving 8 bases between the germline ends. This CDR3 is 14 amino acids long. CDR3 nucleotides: TGTGCCAGCAGTCAGGGGGGCTCCTACAATGAGCAGTTCTTC. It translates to CASSQGGSYNEQFF.

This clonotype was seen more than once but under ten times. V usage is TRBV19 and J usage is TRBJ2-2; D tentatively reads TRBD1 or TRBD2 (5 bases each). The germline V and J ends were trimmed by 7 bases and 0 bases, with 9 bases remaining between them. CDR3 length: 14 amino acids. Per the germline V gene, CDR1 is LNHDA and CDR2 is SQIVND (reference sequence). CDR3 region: CASIGAPNTGELFF. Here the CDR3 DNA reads TGTGCCAGTATCGGGGCCCCGAACACCGGGGAGCTGTTTTTT.

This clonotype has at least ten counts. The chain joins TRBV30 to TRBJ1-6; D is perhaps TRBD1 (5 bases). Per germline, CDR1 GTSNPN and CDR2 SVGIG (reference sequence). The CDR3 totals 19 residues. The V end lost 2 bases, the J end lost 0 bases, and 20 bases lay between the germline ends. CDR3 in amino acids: CAWSPFGGDLSSYNSPLHF. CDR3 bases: TGTGCCTGGAGTCCATTTGGGGGGGACCTTAGCTCCTATAATTCACCCCTCCACTTT.

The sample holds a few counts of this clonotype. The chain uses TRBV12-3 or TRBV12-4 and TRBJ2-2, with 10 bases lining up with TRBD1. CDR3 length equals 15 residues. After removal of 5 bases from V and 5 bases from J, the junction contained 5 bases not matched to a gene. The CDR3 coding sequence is TGTGCCAGCAGTCTAAGGACAGGGGGGACCGGGGAGCTGTTTTTT. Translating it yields CASSLRTGGTGELFF.

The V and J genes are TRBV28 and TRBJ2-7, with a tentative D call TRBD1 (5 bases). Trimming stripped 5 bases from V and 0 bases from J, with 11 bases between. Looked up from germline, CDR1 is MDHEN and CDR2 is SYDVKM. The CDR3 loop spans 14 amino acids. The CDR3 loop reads CASSPTASSYEQYF. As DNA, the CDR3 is TGTGCCAGCAGTCCGACAGCTAGCTCCTACGAGCAGTACTTC.

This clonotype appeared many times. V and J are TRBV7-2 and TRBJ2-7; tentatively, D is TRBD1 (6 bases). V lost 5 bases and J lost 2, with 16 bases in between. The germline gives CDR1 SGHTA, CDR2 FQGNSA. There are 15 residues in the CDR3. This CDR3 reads CASSGPGAGPYEQYF. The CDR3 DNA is TGTGCCAGCAGCGGGCCAGGGGCGGGTCCCTACGAGCAGTACTTC.

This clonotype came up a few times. This CDR3 reads CASSDQLARTDTQYF. The CDR3 coding sequence is TGTGCCAGCAGCGACCAACTAGCGCGCACAGATACGCAGTATTTT. The chain has TRBV4-2 and TRBJ2-3; 7 bases are shared with TRBD2. Trimming at V came to 5 bases and at J to 1 base, leaving 6 bases not matched to a gene. The CDR3 length is 15 residues. CDR1 and CDR2 (germline): LGHNA, YNFKEQ.

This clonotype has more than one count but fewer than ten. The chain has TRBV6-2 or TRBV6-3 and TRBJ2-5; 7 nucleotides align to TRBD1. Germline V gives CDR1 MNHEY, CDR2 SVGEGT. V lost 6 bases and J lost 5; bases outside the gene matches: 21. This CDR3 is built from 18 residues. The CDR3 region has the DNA TGTGCCAGCAGCACCTTACAGGGGCCAGGACATCGTCAGGAGACCCAGTACTTC. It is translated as CASSTLQGPGHRQETQYF.